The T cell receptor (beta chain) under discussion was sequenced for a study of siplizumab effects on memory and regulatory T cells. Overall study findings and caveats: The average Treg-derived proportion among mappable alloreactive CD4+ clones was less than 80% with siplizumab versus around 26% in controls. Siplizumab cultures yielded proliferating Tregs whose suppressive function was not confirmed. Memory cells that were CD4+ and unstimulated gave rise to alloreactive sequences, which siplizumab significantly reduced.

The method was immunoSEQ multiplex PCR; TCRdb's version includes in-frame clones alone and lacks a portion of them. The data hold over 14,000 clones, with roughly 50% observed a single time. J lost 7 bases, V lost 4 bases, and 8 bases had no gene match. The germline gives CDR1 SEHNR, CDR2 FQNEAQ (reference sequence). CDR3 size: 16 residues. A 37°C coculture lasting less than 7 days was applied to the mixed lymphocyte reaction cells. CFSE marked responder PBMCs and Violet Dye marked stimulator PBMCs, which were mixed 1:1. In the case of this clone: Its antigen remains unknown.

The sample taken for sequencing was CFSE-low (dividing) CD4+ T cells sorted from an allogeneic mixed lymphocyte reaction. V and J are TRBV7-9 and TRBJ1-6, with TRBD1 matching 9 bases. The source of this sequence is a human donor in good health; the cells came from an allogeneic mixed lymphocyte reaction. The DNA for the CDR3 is TGTGCCAGCAGCTCAAGTGGGACAGGGACGAATTCACCCCTCCACTTT. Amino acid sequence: CASSSSGTGTNSPLHF.